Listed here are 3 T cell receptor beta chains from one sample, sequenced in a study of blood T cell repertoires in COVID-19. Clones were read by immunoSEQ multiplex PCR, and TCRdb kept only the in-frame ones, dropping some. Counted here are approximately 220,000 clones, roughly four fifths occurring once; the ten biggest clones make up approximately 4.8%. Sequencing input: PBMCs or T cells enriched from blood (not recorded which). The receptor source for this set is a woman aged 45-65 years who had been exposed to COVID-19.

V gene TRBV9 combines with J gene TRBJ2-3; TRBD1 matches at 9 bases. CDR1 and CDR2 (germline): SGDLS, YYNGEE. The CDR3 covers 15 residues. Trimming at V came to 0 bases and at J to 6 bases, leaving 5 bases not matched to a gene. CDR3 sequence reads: CASSVGTGGSDTQYF. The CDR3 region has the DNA TGTGCCAGCAGCGTAGGAACAGGGGGCAGTGATACGCAGTATTTT.

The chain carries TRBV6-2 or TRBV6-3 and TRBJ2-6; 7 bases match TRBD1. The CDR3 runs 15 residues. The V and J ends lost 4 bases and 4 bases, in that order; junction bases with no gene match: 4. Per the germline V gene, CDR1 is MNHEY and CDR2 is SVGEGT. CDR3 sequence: CASSLQGPGANVLTF. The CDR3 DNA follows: TGTGCCAGCAGTTTACAGGGGCCGGGGGCCAACGTCCTGACTTTC.

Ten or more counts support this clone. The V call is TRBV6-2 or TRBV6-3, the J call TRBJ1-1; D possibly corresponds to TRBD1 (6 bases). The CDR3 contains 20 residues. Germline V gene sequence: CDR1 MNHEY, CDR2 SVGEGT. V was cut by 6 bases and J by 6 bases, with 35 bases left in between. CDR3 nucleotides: TGTGCCAGCAGCCTCGGCGGGGGAAGGATTGTGGGGACAAGGTGGGCTGAAGCTTTCTTT. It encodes CASSLGGGRIVGTRWAEAFF.